This T cell receptor beta chain was profiled in a study of cytomegalovirus exposure and HLA in healthy donors. Study-wide results and limits: Most of the TCR beta V segments (in an earlier analysis) were productive either about 87% or about 30% of the time. The study found most TCR sequences rare, yet found some public TCRs in many donors. CMV serostatus was the sole immune exposure data available.

The CDR3 totals 11 residues. V shed 7 bases and J shed 7 bases, with 10 bases lying between them. Germline lookup yields CDR1 MNHNS and CDR2 SASEGT. This clone showed up just a few times. Its specificity is unknown. The PCR used 60 Vbeta and 13 Jbeta primers. This table comes from immunoSEQ multiplex PCR, and its TCRdb copy is limited to in-frame clones, with some not included. Here the sample spans about 160,000 clones, approximately 84% being singletons. Sequencing was done on a sample of PBMCs. V is TRBV6-1 and J is TRBJ1-1, with a tentative D call TRBD1 (5 bases). The TCR was taken from a male donor in good health and CMV-seropositive. CDR3 nucleotides: TGTGCCAGCATCGGGGGGGTTGAAGCTTTCTTT. As protein: CASIGGVEAFF.